This TCR delta chain was identified in a study of delta chains in infants with herpesvirus infections (dated by TCRdb to 2022 to 2025). Describing the broader study: To characterize gammadelta T cell responses to primary cytomegalovirus (CMV) infection, researchers prospectively followed a birth cohort of Ugandan infants starting at birth. In infants who were infected with CMV after birth, the study searched for a public fetal Vdelta1/Vgamma8 gammadelta TCR clonotype. From PBMC, gammadelta TCRs were sequenced for some 18 CMV-infected infants (one congenitally infected) and 8 CMV-uninfected infants who had sufficient sample available. Blood samples from the infants were grouped into approximate ages of 1.5, 4, 8 and 12 months. Belgian fetal and cord blood gammadelta TCR data that had been published previously were included solely for comparison and were not produced in this cohort. Summary of the overall study and its limitations: The public Vdelta1 clonotype was detected in about 20% of the 18 CMV-infected infants, namely three infected postnatally before 120 days of age and the congenitally infected infant. Detection of the public clonotype was limited to the first time point after infection, and the public clonotype was not found in uninfected infants or in infants infected after 120 days. The public clonotype might still be present below the detection limit in CMV-uninfected infants. Public-clonotype frequency among Vdelta1 cells appeared to be inversely correlated with age at infection and was observed to decay rapidly, seemingly without persisting beyond around 2 months. Limitations noted by the authors included a small sample size and a lack of race- or environment-matched controls, because nearly all Ugandans acquire CMV before adulthood.

Infants were enrolled after their mothers, pregnant women receiving prenatal care in Kampala, Uganda, were recruited, and documentation of maternal HIV status was required. Home visits to families took place weekly, and collection of infant clinical information, oral swabs and peripheral blood began at 6 weeks of age and was repeated every 4 months after that. Blood was drawn into heparin tubes, and PBMC were isolated via Ficoll-Paque density gradient centrifugation and then cryopreserved. Library preparation was by RT-PCR. PBMC RNA was reverse transcribed with SuperScript II using gamma-chain- and delta-chain-specific primers to generate TCR cDNA. cDNA was purified with AMPure XP beads, amplified, and indexed with Illumina adapters using the Nextera XT Index Kit. An Illumina MiSeq with a V2 300-cycle kit was used to sequence the gammadelta TCR libraries. The original methods were these. Using MiXCR v2.1.12, CDR3 sequences were assembled, and reads were mapped onto D, J and V genes obtained from GenBank. VDJtools v1.2.1 was used to carry out repertoire analyses of the CDR3 clonotypes. TCRdb processed the public reads again with the CATT caller, after which rows with matching DNA were combined. TCRdb's processing, not the study's, gives the V and J calls here. Present in this sample are around 950 delta-chain clones, 27% of which were seen just once. Around an eighth of the sample comes from the top ten.

CDR1 and CDR2 were assigned from the germline V gene as GEAIGNYY and EKD. Trimming costs V 5 bases and J 2 bases, and their ends lie 5 bases apart. The CDR3 sequence holds 12 residues, the cysteine and phenylalanine included. Only CDR3 DNA is held: 36 bases, read in frame from base 1. Compared with the rest of its sample, this clone is large (0.1 to 1%). It lacks a known antigen. Base qualities were left out, and no much larger clone turns up one base away. This clonotype was sampled from a human donor who was a Ugandan infant, either HIV-exposed or HIV-unexposed (not recorded which). In this chain, TRDV2 is recombined with TRDJ2, with TRDD3 as a weak D call on 5 bases. Sequencing used peripheral blood, obtained at time point 2 of longitudinal follow-up. The DNA reads as follows: TGTGCCTGTGGGGGATTGACAGCACAACTCTTCTTT. This is translated as CACGGLTAQLFF.